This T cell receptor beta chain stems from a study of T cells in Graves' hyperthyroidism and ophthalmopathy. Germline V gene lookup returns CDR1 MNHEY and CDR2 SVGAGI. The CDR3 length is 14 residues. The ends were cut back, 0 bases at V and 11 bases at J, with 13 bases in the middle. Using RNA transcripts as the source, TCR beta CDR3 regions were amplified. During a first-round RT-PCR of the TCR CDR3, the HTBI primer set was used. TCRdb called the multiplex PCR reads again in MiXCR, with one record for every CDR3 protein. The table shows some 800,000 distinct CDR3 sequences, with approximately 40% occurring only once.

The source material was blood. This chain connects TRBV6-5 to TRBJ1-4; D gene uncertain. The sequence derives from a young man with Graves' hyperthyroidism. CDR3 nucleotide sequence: TGTGCCAGCAGTTACTCGATCAGTCCAGCGAAACTGTTTTTT. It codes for CASSYSISPAKLFF.